Listed below are T cell receptor beta chains from one sample, sequenced in a study of glioma-infiltrating T cells after dendritic cell vaccination. The table came from immunoSEQ multiplex PCR; TCRdb's copy has only in-frame clones and leaves some out. In the table there are some 70,000 clones, 82% of which are singletons. Here the sequenced sample was blood, taken before dendritic cell vaccination. These receptors originate from a human donor with glioblastoma. Each CDR3 is given with its conserved first and last residue. A D gene is named only where the DNA matches it firmly.

d_call | j_call | v_call | cdr3_length | cdr3_aa
NA | TRBJ1-5 | TRBV27 | 15 | CASSLIGQGTQPQHF
TRBD2 | TRBJ2-7 | TRBV2 | 16 | CASSAPHSGGPYEQYF
NA | TRBJ2-1 | TRBV27 | 13 | CASRPDSYNEQFF
NA | TRBJ2-7 | TRBV7-7 | 14 | CASSTSYDSYEQYF
TRBD1 | TRBJ2-7 | TRBV5-6 | 17 | CASSLGGTGGPTYEQYF
TRBD1 | TRBJ1-2 | TRBV18 | 14 | CASSSDRANYGYTF
NA | TRBJ2-7 | TRBV6-6 | 15 | CASSYKGPSPYEQYF
NA | TRBJ2-7 | TRBV7-2 | 12 | CASSFPAYEQYF
TRBD2 | TRBJ2-3 | TRBV14 | 14 | CASSQGLAADTQYF
NA | TRBJ2-7 | TRBV19 | 13 | CASSMSGIYEQYF
NA | TRBJ2-3 | TRBV21-1 | 21 | CASNKGGGPVPPLISTDTQYF
NA | TRBJ2-3 | TRBV19 | 14 | CASSTQPGGNTQYF
NA | TRBJ2-7 | TRBV5-4 | 15 | CASSPRNGDSYEQYF
NA | TRBJ2-2 | TRBV6-5 | 13 | CASNDQGTGELFF
NA | TRBJ2-2 | TRBV10-3 | 15 | CAISVQGAATGELFF
NA | TRBJ1-1 | TRBV29-1 | 13 | CSVEVGGNTEAFF
NA | TRBJ1-1 | TRBV7-8 | 12 | CASSLAQSEAFF
TRBD2 | TRBJ2-3 | TRBV14 | 14 | CASSHAGGTDTQYF
NA | TRBJ2-7 | TRBV5-5 | 14 | CASSLDLTAYEQYF
TRBD1 | TRBJ1-1 | TRBV4-1 | 14 | CASSLWTGGTEAFF
NA | TRBJ2-5 | TRBV7-2 | 13 | CASSLMRLETQYF
TRBD1 | TRBJ1-2 | TRBV29-1 | 12 | CSVEGQGNGYTF
TRBD2 | TRBJ2-1 | TRBV2 | 15 | CASSGLASGDNEQFF
NA | TRBJ1-4 | TRBV4-1 | 14 | CASSVPTGNEKLFF
TRBD1 | TRBJ1-2 | TRBV10-2 | 14 | CASSPGTGVGGYTF
NA | TRBJ2-1 | TRBV6-1 | 13 | CASYRDLYNEQFF
NA | TRBJ1-3 | TRBV20-1 | 11 | CSTGSGNTIYF
NA | TRBJ1-6 | TRBV4-1 | 14 | CASSLQSRNSPLHF
NA | TRBJ1-2 | TRBV10-2 | 15 | CASSETTGGYDGYTF
NA | TRBJ2-3 | TRBV29-1 | 12 | CSVRGTTDTQYF
NA | TRBJ1-2 | TRBV18 | 14 | CASSPAGTPYGYTF
NA | TRBJ1-6 | TRBV12-5 | 17 | CASGLVRAGWDNSPLHF
NA | TRBJ2-7 | TRBV6-1 | 13 | CASKTLGTYEQYF
NA | NA | TRBV11-2 | 15 | CASSRPTGSSYEQYF
NA | TRBJ2-5 | TRBV5-4 | 15 | CASSPPGRGQETQYF
TRBD1 | TRBJ2-5 | TRBV7-2 | 14 | CASSLDRGAETQYF
TRBD1 | TRBJ1-6 | TRBV5-4 | 16 | CASSLGTNRGNSPLHF
NA | TRBJ1-6 | TRBV19 | 16 | CASTPSGGAGNSPLHF
NA | TRBJ2-7 | TRBV18 | 15 | CASSPEAGVFYEQYF
NA | TRBJ1-2 | TRBV2 | 14 | CASSDGHLNYGYTF
TRBD2 | TRBJ2-4 | TRBV7-2 | 16 | CASSYSSGGGVDIQYF
NA | TRBJ1-6 | TRBV2 | 15 | CASSRSRGDNSPLHF
TRBD2 | TRBJ2-3 | TRBV7-2 | 17 | CASSSHRLAGGMNTQYF
TRBD2 | TRBJ2-1 | TRBV11-3 | 16 | CASSVSPAGGINEQFF
NA | TRBJ2-5 | TRBV27 | 16 | CASSLGGLSYQETQYF
NA | TRBJ1-2 | TRBV11-2 | 13 | CASSSARLYGYTF
NA | TRBJ2-3 | TRBV6-1 | 13 | CASSFPGTDTQYF
NA | TRBJ2-7 | TRBV7-2 | 13 | CASSFFSTYEQYF
TRBD1 | TRBJ1-5 | TRBV5-8 | 17 | CASRDRTGGGFNQPQHF
NA | TRBJ1-2 | TRBV6-4 | 13 | CASSGEDSYGYTF
TRBD1 | TRBJ2-1 | TRBV5-1 | 13 | CASGGQGGVEQFF
NA | TRBJ2-4 | TRBV4-1 | 17 | CASSQGPTDLAKNIQYF
TRBD1 | TRBJ1-1 | TRBV10-2 | 14 | CASSYRGLNTEAFF